The 13 T cell receptor beta chains below come from one sample, sequenced in a study of tissue T cells after allogeneic stem cell transplantation. Measured with immunoSEQ multiplex PCR; TCRdb has only the in-frame clones, and not every one. The sample lists 20,000 to 25,000 clones; 69% were seen once. The material sequenced was blood. The receptors derive from a female BALB/c mouse in good health. For this strain, the MHC haplotype corresponds to H2-d.

The table lists this clone with a few counts. Gene names refer to mouse genes. The CDR3 extends 1 residue past the end of the read, so its final part is completed from the germline J gene. The genes are TRBV16 and TRBJ2-7; D unclear. V lost 0 bases and J lost 0, with 6 bases in between. Germline V gives CDR1 SGHSA, CDR2 FRNQAP. The CDR3 runs to 14 residues. Partial CDR3 DNA: TGTGCAAGCAGCTTAGAAACAGTCTCCTATGAACAGTAC. It yields the protein CASSLETVSYEQY. The CDR3 reads in full as CASSLETVSYEQYF.

A note on this clone: Gene names and germline refer to mouse. The CDR3 extends 1 residue past the end of the read, so its final part is completed from the germline J gene. The V call is TRBV5, the J call TRBJ2-3; 14 positions agree with TRBD2. The J segment lost 4 bases and the V segment lost 4 bases, leaving 4 bases of the junction unmatched. CDR1 is LGHNA, CDR2 YNLKQL, per germline (reference sequence). The CDR3 spans 16 residues. Incomplete CDR3 DNA: TGTGCCAGCAGCCGGGGACTGGGGGGGCGCCCAGAAACGCTGTAT. As protein: CASSRGLGGRPETLY. The full CDR3 protein reads CASSRGLGGRPETLYF.

A word on this clone: Gene names are mouse gene names. The CDR3 goes on 1 residue after the read ends, and that part is filled in from the germline J gene. The chain uses TRBV2 and TRBJ2-4; TRBD2 aligns across 9 bases. Germline V gene data show CDR1 as LGHNA and CDR2 as YSYQKL. Trimming at V came to 3 bases and at J to 2 bases, leaving 3 bases not matched to a gene. The CDR3 length is 15 residues. CDR3 residues: CASSQDWGIQNTLYF. The covered CDR3 bases are TGTGCCAGCAGCCAGGACTGGGGAATTCAAAACACCTTGTAC.

This clone turned up a few times. Genes and germline are mouse. The read halts 1 residue ahead of the CDR3 end, with the missing end drawn from the germline J gene. This chain joins TRBV20 and TRBJ2-2; D might be TRBD2 (7 bases). The germline gives CDR1 GFQATS, CDR2 STVNSAI. The CDR3 extends over 15 amino acids. V dropped 0 bases and J dropped 5 bases, with 13 bases sitting between them. Partial CDR3 DNA: TGTGGTGCTAGGGATCGGGGGGCAGAGACCGGGCAGCTCTAC. This sequence encodes CGARDRGAETGQLY. The whole CDR3 protein reads CGARDRGAETGQLYF.

Regarding this clone: Gene names refer to mouse genes. The read falls 1 residue short of the CDR3 end, and the missing part is taken from the germline J gene. This sequence joins TRBV19 and TRBJ1-4; the D gene is possibly TRBD1 (5 bases). The germline V and J ends were trimmed by 5 bases and 0 bases, with 8 bases remaining between them. Germline V gives CDR1 FNHDT, CDR2 SITEND (reference sequence). The CDR3 totals 14 residues. This CDR3 is CASSRGVSNERLFF. Partial CDR3 DNA: TGTGCCAGCAGCCGGGGGGTTTCCAACGAAAGATTATTT.

On this clone itself: Gene names follow the mouse nomenclature. Incomplete CDR3 DNA: TGTGCTAGCAGTTTATCGGGGGGTTCTGGAAATACGCTCTAT. Translated, it gives CASSLSGGSGNTLY. The full-length CDR3 reads as CASSLSGGSGNTLYF. The chain links TRBV29 to TRBJ1-3, with a tentative D call TRBD1 (5 bases). The CDR3 goes on 1 residue after the read ends, and that part is filled in from the germline J gene. Germline CDR1 MSHET, CDR2 SYDVDS. V dropped 0 bases and J dropped 0 bases, with 6 bases sitting between them. The CDR3 loop spans 15 amino acids.

Note on this clone: Genes and germline are mouse. The CDR3 end falls 1 residue outside the read, so it is completed with the germline J gene. The chain is built from TRBV13-1 and TRBJ2-5, with 7 bases identical to TRBD1. The CDR3 is 14 residues long. With 3 bases clipped from V and 3 bases from J, the junction kept 4 bases outside the gene matches. Germline CDR1 is NSHNY and CDR2 is SYGAGN. The CDR3 loop is CASSVNRGQDTQYF. The CDR3 bases that were read are TGTGCCAGCAGTGTCAACAGGGGACAAGACACCCAGTAC.

Note on this clone: The listed genes are named as in mouse. The sequenced CDR3 bases are TGTGCCAGCAGCAGGGCTAGTCAAAACACCTTGTAC. Translated: CASSRASQNTLY. The whole CDR3 sequence is CASSRASQNTLYF. The chain uses TRBV4 and TRBJ2-4; D unclear. The read finishes 1 residue shy of the CDR3 end, and the germline J gene is used to complete it. Germline assignment: CDR1 LGHDT and CDR2 YNNKQL (reference sequence). V shed 5 bases and J shed 0 bases, with 6 bases lying between them. The CDR3 runs 13 residues.

This clone has a handful of counts. The gene names given are mouse names. The read ends 1 residue shy of where the CDR3 ends; the end is completed using the germline J gene. V usage is TRBV13-2 and J usage is TRBJ1-3; D is ambiguous. Germline values: CDR1 NNHNN, CDR2 SYGAGS (reference sequence). This CDR3 has 13 amino acids. The V end was cut by 0 bases, the J end by 4 bases, with 5 bases between. CDR3 DNA, as far as it was read: TGTGCCAGCGGTGATGCATGGGGAAATACGCTCTAT. Translated: CASGDAWGNTLY. In full, the CDR3 is CASGDAWGNTLYF.

This clone was seen a handful of times. Genes here carry mouse names. The read ends 1 residue before the CDR3 terminus; that terminus is restored from the germline J gene. The genes are TRBV17 and TRBJ2-7, with D hard to call. Per the germline V gene, CDR1 is MNHDT and CDR2 is YYDKIL. The CDR3 is 14 amino acids. Trimming took 0 bases from V and 3 from J, leaving 9 bases between them. CDR3 DNA (partial): TGTGCTAGCAGTAGAGATTACGGCAACTATGAACAGTAC. As protein: CASSRDYGNYEQY. The CDR3 as a whole reads CASSRDYGNYEQYF. The full variable domain, with the rest looked up from reference TRBV17 and TRBJ2-7, is DTTVKQNPRYKLARVGKPVNLICSQTMNHDTMYWYQKKPNQAPKLLLFYYDKILNREADTFEKFQSSRPNNSFCSLYIGSAGLEYSAMYLCASSRDYGNYEQYFGPGTRLTVL.

Of note for this clone: The gene names given are mouse names. The read comes to an end 1 residue before the CDR3 does, leaving the germline J gene to fill in the end. The rearrangement uses TRBV13-2 and TRBJ1-1; D is perhaps TRBD1 (5 bases). Germline assignment: CDR1 NNHNN and CDR2 SYGAGS (reference sequence). V lost 5 bases, J lost 5 bases, and 7 bases lay in between. This CDR3 is 11 amino acids long. The DNA read from the CDR3 is TGTGCCAGCGGGCAGGGAACAGAAGTCTTC. Translated, it gives CASGQGTEVF. The full CDR3 sequence reads CASGQGTEVFF.

Concerning this clone: Gene and germline names: mouse. The read gets to within 1 residue of the CDR3 end, and the germline J gene fills in the rest. This sequence joins TRBV31 and TRBJ1-1, with 7 nucleotides matching TRBD1. Germline V CDR1 and CDR2: GKSSPN, SITVG. This CDR3 is built from 15 residues. V lost 3 bases and J lost 4; bases outside the gene matches: 11. This chain's CDR3 is CAWRPPTGAGTEVFF. The sequenced CDR3 bases are TGTGCCTGGAGACCCCCTACAGGGGCAGGCACAGAAGTCTTC. The full variable domain, in which reference TRBV31 and TRBJ1-1 provide the parts outside the CDR3, is AQTIHQWPVAEIKAVGSPLSLGCTIKGKSSPNLYWYWQATGGTLQQLFYSITVGQVESVVQLNLSASRPKDDQFILSTEKLLLSHSGFYLCAWRPPTGAGTEVFFGKGTRLTVV.

A few counts support this clone. Gene names denote mouse genes. Read data end 1 residue before the CDR3 end; the end is taken from the germline J gene. The chain recombines TRBV1 with TRBJ2-1; D may be TRBD1 (6 bases). The CDR3 is made up of 15 amino acids. Germline V gene sequence: CDR1 NSQYPW, CDR2 LRSPGD (reference sequence). V was pared by 1 base and J by 0 bases, with 7 bases between. The CDR3 DNA, read in part, is TGCACCTGCAGTGCAGGACAGGATAACTATGCTGAGCAGTTC. Its translation: CTCSAGQDNYAEQF. Given in full, the CDR3 is CTCSAGQDNYAEQFF.